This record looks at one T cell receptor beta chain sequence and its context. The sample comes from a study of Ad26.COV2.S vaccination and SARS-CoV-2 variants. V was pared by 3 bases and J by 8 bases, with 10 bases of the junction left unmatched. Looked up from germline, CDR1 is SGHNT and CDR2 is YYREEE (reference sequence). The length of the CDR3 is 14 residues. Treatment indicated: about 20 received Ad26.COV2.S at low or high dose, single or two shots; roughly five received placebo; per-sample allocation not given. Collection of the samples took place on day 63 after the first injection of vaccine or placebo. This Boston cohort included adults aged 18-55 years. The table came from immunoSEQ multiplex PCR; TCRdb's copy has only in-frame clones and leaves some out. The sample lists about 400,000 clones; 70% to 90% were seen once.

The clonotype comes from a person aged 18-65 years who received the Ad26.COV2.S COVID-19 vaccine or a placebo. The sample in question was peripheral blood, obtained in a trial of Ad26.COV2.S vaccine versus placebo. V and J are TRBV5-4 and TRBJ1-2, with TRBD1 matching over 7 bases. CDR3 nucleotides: TGTGCCAGCAGCTCCGATACAGGGGCCCGGGGCTACACCTTC. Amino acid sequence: CASSSDTGARGYTF.